The subject of this entry is one TCR beta chain. Pregnant or lactating patients were excluded, as were those with uncontrolled infection or other autoimmune disease. The data belong to a study of T cells in Graves' hyperthyroidism and ophthalmopathy. Study-level information: Staff took peripheral blood when the initial diagnosis was made, before any treatment began.

Deletions cut 3 bases from V and 0 bases from J, with 17 bases between. Germline V gene lookup returns CDR1 SGHRS and CDR2 YFSETQ. The CDR3 runs 17 residues. Amplification of TCR beta CDR3 regions used RNA as the template. The primer set for the first-round RT-PCR of the TCR CDR3 was HTBI. TCRdb recomputed calls from the multiplex PCR reads with MiXCR, one row per CDR3 protein. Here the sample spans about 270,000 distinct CDR3 sequences, roughly 15% being singletons. The specimen was blood. The TCR was taken from a woman between 45 and 65 years old with Graves' hyperthyroidism that later progressed to Graves' ophthalmopathy. This sequence joins TRBV5-1 and TRBJ2-3; weak D call: TRBD2 (6 bases). CDR3 in amino acids: CASSSGPGTFSTDTQYF. CDR3 sequence (DNA): TGCGCCAGCAGCTCAGGACCTGGGACTTTTAGCACAGATACGCAGTATTTT.